This T cell receptor (beta chain) was sequenced for a study of T cell responses to AZD1222 COVID-19 vaccine. Study-level points and caveats: It was only a handful of AZD1222 recipients who were seropositive at baseline. Two doses of AZD1222 preceded a rise in Spike-specific TCR breadth and depth. Reports say nearly half of spike-specific TCRs go after unmutated variant regions. Repertoire sampling happened only post peak T cell response.

Germline CDR1 and CDR2: SGHRS and YFSETQ. The CDR3 runs 14 residues. The germline V and J ends were trimmed by 7 bases and 2 bases, with 15 bases remaining between them. This table comes from immunoSEQ multiplex PCR, and its TCRdb copy is limited to in-frame clones, with some not included. Here the sample spans approximately 97,000 clones, 84% being singletons. Comments on this clone: Its specificity is unknown.

The V call is TRBV5-1, the J call TRBJ2-5; D possibly corresponds to TRBD1 (6 bases). The sample here was peripheral blood, taken on day 0 of AZD1222 vaccination. The clonotype comes from an adult in good health. The CDR3 protein is CASARGMEQETQYF. CDR3 sequence (DNA): TGCGCCAGCGCCAGGGGCATGGAGCAAGAGACCCAGTACTTC.